These 8 T cell receptor beta chains were sequenced from one sample in a study of response to subunit inactivated influenza vaccine. TCRdb re-called the RT-PCR reads with MiXCR, one entry per CDR3 protein. Among roughly 670,000 distinct CDR3 sequences listed, less than 15% were seen once. Sequencing used PBMCs from blood, obtained 14 days before vaccination. The receptors originated from a man aged 50 to 59 who received an inactivated influenza vaccine.

The chain is built from TRBV28 and TRBJ2-3, with D unclear. Trimming took 1 base from V and 0 from J, leaving 23 bases between them. The CDR3 is 20 amino acids. Germline CDR1 and CDR2: MDHEN and SYDVKM. In nucleotides, the CDR3 is TGTGCCAGCAGTTTATATATCGGCGGTCTCAACTCTGTAAGCACAGATACGCAGTATTTT. Its translation is CASSLYIGGLNSVSTDTQYF.

The chain combines TRBV6-1 with TRBJ2-5, with 7 positions matching TRBD2. CDR1 is MNHNS, CDR2 SASEGT, per germline. V shed 7 bases, J shed 3 bases, and the junction held 5 bases outside the gene matches. CDR3 length equals 13 residues. The DNA for the CDR3 is TGTGCCAGCAAGCTCGCGGGAGAAGAGACCCAGTACTTC. Protein sequence: CASKLAGEETQYF.

V usage is TRBV6-6 and J usage is TRBJ2-7; no definite D call. V lost 5 bases to trimming and J lost 2 bases, with 7 bases between them. The germline gives CDR1 MNHNY, CDR2 SVGAGI (reference sequence). The CDR3 runs 12 residues. The CDR3 spells CASSDNTYEQYF. In nucleotides, the CDR3 is TGTGCCAGCAGTGACAATACCTACGAGCAGTACTTC.

The chain employs TRBV19 and TRBJ1-5; D gene ambiguous. With 3 bases removed from V and 4 bases from J, the gap between germline ends came to 7 bases. The CDR3 covers 13 residues. Germline V gene sequence: CDR1 LNHDA, CDR2 SQIVND (reference sequence). CDR3 DNA: TGTGCCAGTAGTATGGCTTTTAATCAGCCCCAGCATTTT. It is translated as CASSMAFNQPQHF.

This chain uses TRBV19 with TRBJ1-5; possibly TRBD1 for D (5 bases). The V gene lost 6 bases and the J gene lost 4 bases, with 13 bases spanning the gap. Germline CDR1 reads LNHDA; CDR2 reads SQIVND (reference sequence). The CDR3 runs to 14 residues. The CDR3 loop is CASSPGAGNQPQHF. CDR3 bases: TGTGCCAGTAGCCCCGGGGCAGGGAATCAGCCCCAGCATTTT.

This clonotype has just a few counts. The chain combines TRBV10-3 with TRBJ1-3, with D unclear. The CDR3 consists of 15 residues. V gave up 8 bases and J gave up 0 bases, with 14 bases separating them. Germline values: CDR1 ENHRY, CDR2 SYGVKD. The CDR3 DNA reads TGTGCCATCGCCAGTGGAGAAAGCTCTGGAAACACCATATATTTT. Translated: CAIASGESSGNTIYF.

This clonotype was counted at least ten times. The V and J genes are TRBV7-9 and TRBJ2-5, with TRBD1 matching 8 bases. Per germline, CDR1 SEHNR and CDR2 FQNEAQ (reference sequence). The CDR3 consists of 13 residues. The ends lost 6 bases at V and 4 bases at J; junction bases unmatched: 4. CDR3 in amino acids: CASSPGGLETQYF. CDR3 in DNA: TGTGCCAGCAGTCCAGGGGGCTTAGAGACCCAGTACTTC.

This sequence joins TRBV7-2 and TRBJ1-2; D remains ambiguous. CDR3 size: 13 residues. Germline V CDR1 and CDR2: SGHTA, FQGNSA. With 5 bases removed from V and 5 bases from J, the gap between germline ends came to 12 bases. The CDR3: CASSRQREYGYTF. CDR3 nucleotide sequence: TGTGCCAGCAGCCGCCAAAGGGAGTATGGCTACACCTTC.